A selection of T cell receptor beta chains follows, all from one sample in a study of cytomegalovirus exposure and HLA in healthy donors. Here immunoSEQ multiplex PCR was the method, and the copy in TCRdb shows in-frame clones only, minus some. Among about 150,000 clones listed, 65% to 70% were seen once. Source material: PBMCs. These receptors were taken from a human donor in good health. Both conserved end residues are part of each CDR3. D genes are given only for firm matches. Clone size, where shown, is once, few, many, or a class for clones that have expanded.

cdr3_aa: CASSFTRPSGSETYEQYF
cdr3_nt: TGCGCCAGCAGCTTTACCCGACCGTCGGGATCGGAGACATACGAGCAGTACTTC
v_call: TRBV5-1
d_call: .
clone_size: .
j_call: TRBJ2-7

cdr3_aa: CASRKLAGAHTDTQYF
cdr3_nt: TGTGCCAGCAGGAAACTAGCGGGAGCACACACAGATACGCAGTATTTT
v_call: TRBV7-2
d_call: TRBD2
clone_size: .
j_call: TRBJ2-3

cdr3_aa: CASSARQGHTEAFF
cdr3_nt: TGTGCCAGTAGTGCCCGACAGGGACACACTGAAGCTTTCTTT
v_call: TRBV19
d_call: TRBD1
clone_size: .
j_call: TRBJ1-1

cdr3_aa: CASTHTEGRGLFSYEQYF
cdr3_nt: TGTGCCAGCACTCATACCGAGGGCAGGGGGCTCTTCTCCTACGAGCAGTACTTC
v_call: TRBV25-1
d_call: TRBD1
clone_size: .
j_call: TRBJ2-7

cdr3_aa: CASSVGGTANTEAFF
cdr3_nt: TGTGCCAGCAGCGTAGGTGGGACAGCGAACACTGAAGCTTTCTTT
v_call: TRBV9
d_call: TRBD1
clone_size: .
j_call: TRBJ1-1

cdr3_aa: CASSFNRGHGYTF
cdr3_nt: TGTGCCAGCAGCTTCAACAGGGGCCATGGCTACACCTTC
v_call: TRBV7-9
d_call: TRBD1
clone_size: .
j_call: TRBJ1-2

cdr3_aa: CASSVGRGILDNEQFF
cdr3_nt: TGTGCCAGCAGCGTAGGGCGGGGCATCTTAGACAATGAGCAGTTCTTC
v_call: TRBV9
d_call: .
clone_size: few
j_call: TRBJ2-1

cdr3_aa: CSVRQGEYEQYF
cdr3_nt: TGCAGCGTGCGGCAGGGGGAATACGAGCAGTACTTC
v_call: TRBV29-1
d_call: TRBD1
clone_size: .
j_call: TRBJ2-7

cdr3_aa: CASSPPGGYNEQFF
cdr3_nt: TGTGCCAGCTCACCCCCGGGGGGATACAATGAGCAGTTCTTC
v_call: TRBV18
d_call: TRBD2
clone_size: .
j_call: TRBJ2-1

cdr3_aa: CASSLYGRGSQPQHF
cdr3_nt: TGTGCCAGCAGTTTATATGGGAGGGGTTCTCAGCCCCAGCATTTT
v_call: TRBV28
d_call: .
clone_size: .
j_call: TRBJ1-5

cdr3_aa: CASSDSSGGNSPLHF
cdr3_nt: TGTGCCAGCAGTGACTCCTCAGGGGGCAATTCACCCCTCCACTTT
v_call: TRBV6-4
d_call: TRBD1
clone_size: .
j_call: TRBJ1-6

cdr3_aa: CASRRGEGTPYEQYF
cdr3_nt: TGTGCCAGCCGGCGGGGGGAGGGCACACCCTACGAGCAGTACTTC
v_call: TRBV6-5
d_call: TRBD2
clone_size: .
j_call: TRBJ2-7

cdr3_aa: CASSRIGSRRDTQYF
cdr3_nt: TGTGCCAGCAGCCGCATAGGGAGCAGGCGGGATACGCAGTATTTT
v_call: TRBV5-8
d_call: .
clone_size: .
j_call: TRBJ2-3

cdr3_aa: CATSRVGISYEQYF
cdr3_nt: TGTGCCACCAGCAGAGTCGGGATTTCCTACGAGCAGTACTTC
v_call: TRBV15
d_call: .
clone_size: few
j_call: TRBJ2-7

cdr3_aa: CASSPLRGGHNEQFF
cdr3_nt: TGTGCCAGCTCACCACTAAGGGGAGGTCACAATGAGCAGTTCTTC
v_call: TRBV18
d_call: .
clone_size: .
j_call: TRBJ2-1

cdr3_aa: CASSLGQSTNEKLFF
cdr3_nt: TGTGCCAGCAGCTTGGGACAGTCAACTAATGAAAAACTGTTTTTT
v_call: TRBV5-8
d_call: .
clone_size: .
j_call: TRBJ1-4

cdr3_aa: CASRPGGSTGQYF
cdr3_nt: TGTGCCAGCAGACCGGGAGGGAGTACCGGGCAGTACTTC
v_call: TRBV28
d_call: TRBD2
clone_size: few
j_call: TRBJ2-7

cdr3_aa: CAISPTSGGYNEQFF
cdr3_nt: TGTGCCATCAGTCCGACTAGCGGGGGCTACAATGAGCAGTTCTTC
v_call: TRBV10-3
d_call: TRBD2
clone_size: few
j_call: TRBJ2-1

cdr3_aa: CASSLAETGVTDTQYF
cdr3_nt: TGTGCCAGCAGCTTGGCAGAGACAGGGGTCACAGATACGCAGTATTTT
v_call: TRBV5-6
d_call: TRBD1
clone_size: .
j_call: TRBJ2-3

cdr3_aa: CASSGNDRDQFF
cdr3_nt: TGTGCCAGCAGTGGGAATGACAGGGACCAGTTCTTC
v_call: TRBV2
d_call: TRBD1
clone_size: few
j_call: TRBJ2-1

cdr3_aa: CASSLALAKSYEQYF
cdr3_nt: TGTGCCAGCAGCTTGGCCCTAGCGAAGTCCTACGAGCAGTACTTC
v_call: TRBV5-6
d_call: .
clone_size: few
j_call: TRBJ2-7

cdr3_aa: CASGAPGQGTYEQYF
cdr3_nt: TGTGCCAGTGGGGCCCCGGGACAGGGGACCTACGAGCAGTACTTC
v_call: TRBV5-8
d_call: TRBD1
clone_size: .
j_call: TRBJ2-7

cdr3_aa: CASSSTGYEQYF
cdr3_nt: TGTGCCAGCAGCTCCACCGGCTACGAGCAGTACTTC
v_call: TRBV7-9
d_call: .
clone_size: .
j_call: TRBJ2-7

cdr3_aa: CASSIDLWTESNQPQHF
cdr3_nt: TGTGCCAGTAGTATAGATCTATGGACAGAAAGCAATCAGCCCCAGCATTTT
v_call: TRBV19
d_call: .
clone_size: .
j_call: TRBJ1-5

cdr3_aa: CASSEAGGRFAGNTIYF
cdr3_nt: TGTGCCAGCAGTGAAGCAGGGGGACGATTTGCTGGAAACACCATATATTTT
v_call: TRBV2
d_call: .
clone_size: .
j_call: TRBJ1-3

cdr3_aa: CATSTGTPNTEAFF
cdr3_nt: TGTGCCACCAGCACCGGGACACCGAACACTGAAGCTTTCTTT
v_call: TRBV15
d_call: .
clone_size: .
j_call: TRBJ1-1

cdr3_aa: CASSVVAGQPQHF
cdr3_nt: TGTGCCAGCAGTGTGGTGGCTGGTCAGCCCCAGCATTTT
v_call: TRBV2
d_call: .
clone_size: .
j_call: TRBJ1-5

cdr3_aa: CASRGQDTEAFF
cdr3_nt: TGCGCCAGCAGGGGGCAGGACACTGAAGCTTTCTTT
v_call: TRBV5-1
d_call: .
clone_size: .
j_call: TRBJ1-1

cdr3_aa: CASSLGSGGSYEQYF
cdr3_nt: TGTGCCAGCAGCTTAGGGTCAGGGGGCTCCTACGAGCAGTACTTC
v_call: TRBV7-2
d_call: TRBD1
clone_size: few
j_call: TRBJ2-7